This is a list of T cell receptor beta chains from one sample in a study of T cells after yellow fever vaccination. MiXCR, applied by TCRdb to the 5' RACE reads, yields one record per CDR3 protein. The table includes 300,000 to 450,000 distinct CDR3 sequences, over 5% detected once. Here the sequenced sample was PBMCs, taken 5 days after the yellow fever booster vaccination. The receptors originated from a man aged 25-45 years who received the YFV17D yellow fever vaccine. Each CDR3 is given with its conserved first and last residue. D genes are given only for firm matches. Only part of the rows carry a size: once, few, many, or a class if the clone is expanded.

size: -; J: TRBJ2-7; V: TRBV20-1; D: -; DNA: TGCAGTACCAGGGGGGTGGAAAACTACGAGCAGTACTTC; CDR3: CSTRGVENYEQYF
size: many; J: TRBJ2-7; V: TRBV12-3/TRBV12-4; D: TRBD2; DNA: TGTGCCAGCAGTTCTCGACTAGCGGGAGCCGCCGAGCAGTACTTC; CDR3: CASSSRLAGAAEQYF
size: -; J: TRBJ2-7; V: TRBV19; D: -; DNA: TGTGCCAGTAGTATAGGGCTTGGCGGGTTAACCTACGAGCAGTACTTC; CDR3: CASSIGLGGLTYEQYF
size: few; J: TRBJ1-2; V: TRBV7-7; D: TRBD1; DNA: TGTGCCAGCAGCTTAGTTTTGGGCAGGGGGCGGACTGGCTACACCTTC; CDR3: CASSLVLGRGRTGYTF
size: -; J: TRBJ2-1; V: TRBV7-8; D: -; DNA: TGTGCCAGCAGCTTAGCGGGGGAACTAAATGAGCAGTTCTTC; CDR3: CASSLAGELNEQFF
size: -; J: TRBJ1-1; V: TRBV29-1; D: -; DNA: TGCAGCGTTGAAGATGGTCGGTGGAACACTGAAGCTTTCTTT; CDR3: CSVEDGRWNTEAFF
size: few; J: TRBJ1-2; V: TRBV7-2; D: TRBD1; DNA: TGTGCCAGCAGCTTAGAAAGGGACAGGGGAAGGGGCTACACCTTC; CDR3: CASSLERDRGRGYTF
size: -; J: TRBJ2-1; V: TRBV2; D: TRBD2; DNA: TGTGCCAGCAGTGAGCCCCGGGCTAGCGGGAGGAATGAGCAGTTCTTC; CDR3: CASSEPRASGRNEQFF
size: few; J: TRBJ1-2; V: TRBV7-2; D: -; DNA: TGTGCCAGCAGCTCCAATACAGGGAAGGTGGACTATGGCTACACCTTC; CDR3: CASSSNTGKVDYGYTF
size: many; J: TRBJ1-1; V: TRBV13; D: TRBD1; DNA: TGTGCCAGCAGCACGGGACAGCTTAACACTGAAGCTTTCTTT; CDR3: CASSTGQLNTEAFF
size: -; J: TRBJ2-1; V: TRBV12-3/TRBV12-4; D: -; DNA: TGTGCCAGCAGTCCCCCGGGAGTTGAGCAGTTCTTC; CDR3: CASSPPGVEQFF
size: many; J: TRBJ2-3; V: TRBV18; D: TRBD2; DNA: TGTGCCAGCTCACCACCGGGACTAGCGGGAGCATCCACAGATACGCAGTATTTT; CDR3: CASSPPGLAGASTDTQYF
size: few; J: TRBJ2-1; V: TRBV7-2; D: -; DNA: TGTGCCAGCACCTTAATCCTTGGACTATCCTACAATGAGCAGTTCTTC; CDR3: CASTLILGLSYNEQFF
size: -; J: TRBJ2-7; V: TRBV28; D: TRBD1; DNA: TGTGCCAGCAGTTACCGGGACAGTCAATACGAGCAGTACTTC; CDR3: CASSYRDSQYEQYF
size: -; J: TRBJ2-1; V: TRBV5-1; D: -; DNA: TGCGCCAGCAGCTTGGCAGGGGGACTAGAGTACAATGAGCAGTTCTTC; CDR3: CASSLAGGLEYNEQFF
size: many; J: TRBJ1-2; V: TRBV25-1; D: -; DNA: TGTGCCAGCAGTGAAAGTCGTTGGTTTGGCTACACCTTC; CDR3: CASSESRWFGYTF
size: -; J: TRBJ2-5; V: TRBV12-3/TRBV12-4; D: -; DNA: TGTGCCAGCAGTTCTAGACAGATCCAAGAGACCCAGTACTTC; CDR3: CASSSRQIQETQYF
size: -; J: TRBJ2-7; V: TRBV20-1; D: -; DNA: TGCAGTGCTAGACAGGGTACATTCTACGAGCAGTACTTC; CDR3: CSARQGTFYEQYF
size: many; J: TRBJ2-3; V: TRBV7-2; D: -; DNA: TGTGCCAGCACCCGCAGGTTAGCAGATACGCAGTATTTT; CDR3: CASTRRLADTQYF
size: -; J: TRBJ2-2; V: TRBV5-1; D: -; DNA: TGCGCCAGCAGCTTGGGTTCGGCCCACGGGGAGCTGTTTTTT; CDR3: CASSLGSAHGELFF
size: -; J: TRBJ2-3; V: TRBV12-3/TRBV12-4; D: -; DNA: TGTGCCAGCAGTTTAGCGCTTGGGACGCGAAACACAGATACGCAGTATTTT; CDR3: CASSLALGTRNTDTQYF
size: -; J: TRBJ2-7; V: TRBV27; D: -; DNA: TGTGCCAGCAGTCTTCACAGGGTTCGCGAGCAGTACTTC; CDR3: CASSLHRVREQYF
size: few; J: TRBJ1-5; V: TRBV3-1; D: -; DNA: TGTGCCAGTACAATTTACAGGGTTCAGGGGAGAAATCAGCCCCAGCATTTT; CDR3: CASTIYRVQGRNQPQHF
size: -; J: TRBJ1-2; V: TRBV12-3/TRBV12-4; D: -; DNA: TGTGCCAGCACCGATAACCCTAACTATGGCTACACCTTC; CDR3: CASTDNPNYGYTF
size: -; J: TRBJ2-5; V: TRBV20-1; D: TRBD2; DNA: TGCAGTGCTAGACCTACACCCGGGACTAGCGGGGGAGAGACCCAGTACTTC; CDR3: CSARPTPGTSGGETQYF
size: -; J: TRBJ2-6; V: TRBV5-4; D: -; DNA: TGTGCCAGCAGCTTGGCCGTATTTGTCAGGGGAAGCTCTGGGGCCAACGTCCTGACTTTC; CDR3: CASSLAVFVRGSSGANVLTF
size: few; J: TRBJ2-5; V: TRBV3-1; D: -; DNA: TGTGCCAGCAGCCAAGAACCTTTCAGCGGGGAGACCCAGTACTTC; CDR3: CASSQEPFSGETQYF
size: few; J: TRBJ2-7; V: TRBV2; D: -; DNA: TGTGCCAGCGCTTGGGACTCCGAGGTGGGTTACGAGCAGTACTTC; CDR3: CASAWDSEVGYEQYF
size: few; J: TRBJ2-5; V: TRBV12-3/TRBV12-4; D: TRBD2; DNA: TGTGCCAGCAGTTGGGGGGGGGGTCTGGGGGAGACCCAGTACTTC; CDR3: CASSWGGGLGETQYF
size: -; J: TRBJ2-5; V: TRBV4-1; D: -; DNA: TGCGCCAGCAGCCCGACAAACCAAGAGACCCAGTACTTC; CDR3: CASSPTNQETQYF
size: many; J: TRBJ1-2; V: TRBV6-5; D: -; DNA: TGTGCCAGCAGTTACTTGGGGGGGCCTGGACCTAACTATGGCTACACCTTC; CDR3: CASSYLGGPGPNYGYTF
size: many; J: TRBJ1-5; V: TRBV19; D: -; DNA: TGTGCCAGTTCTTTGACAGTCTATCAGCCCCAGCATTTT; CDR3: CASSLTVYQPQHF
size: few; J: TRBJ2-7; V: TRBV20-1; D: -; DNA: TGCAGTGTTCCCGGGGTCTCCTACGAGCAGTACTTC; CDR3: CSVPGVSYEQYF
size: -; J: TRBJ2-5; V: TRBV7-9; D: -; DNA: TGTGCCAGCAGCGCGGACTCTCTAGGGGAGACCCAGTACTTC; CDR3: CASSADSLGETQYF
size: many; J: TRBJ1-5; V: TRBV9; D: -; DNA: TGTGCCTCGGGGGAGCGGAATCAGCCCCAGCATTTT; CDR3: CASGERNQPQHF
size: -; J: TRBJ2-4; V: TRBV20-1; D: -; DNA: TGCAGTGCTTACCCCGCGGGGTTCAAAAACATTCAGTACTTC; CDR3: CSAYPAGFKNIQYF
size: many; J: TRBJ2-1; V: TRBV20-1; D: TRBD2; DNA: TGCAGTGCTTACGGACTAGCGGTCTACAATGAGCAGTTCTTC; CDR3: CSAYGLAVYNEQFF
size: few; J: TRBJ1-1; V: TRBV25-1; D: -; DNA: TGTGCCAGCAGTGAGCCAGGGAGGACTGAAGCTTTCTTT; CDR3: CASSEPGRTEAFF
size: few; J: TRBJ2-7; V: TRBV5-1; D: TRBD2; DNA: TGCGCCAGCAGCTTACGACTAGCGGGAGTGGGGTACGAGCAGTACTTC; CDR3: CASSLRLAGVGYEQYF